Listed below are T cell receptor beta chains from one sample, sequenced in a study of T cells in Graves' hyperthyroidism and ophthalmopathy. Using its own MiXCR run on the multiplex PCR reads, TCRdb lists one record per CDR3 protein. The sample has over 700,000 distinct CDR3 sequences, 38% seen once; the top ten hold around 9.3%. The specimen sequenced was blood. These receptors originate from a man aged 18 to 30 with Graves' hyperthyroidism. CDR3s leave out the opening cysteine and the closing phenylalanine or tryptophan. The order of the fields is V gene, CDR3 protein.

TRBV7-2 ASSLSGQGGHEQY
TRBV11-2 ASSLEGQIGTIY
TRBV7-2 ASSWGASGVRTYEQY
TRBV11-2 ASSLGTGSYGYT
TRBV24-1 ATQGLDYGYT
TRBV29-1 SAGTEHTEAF
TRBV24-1 ATTSRSYNSPLH
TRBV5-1 ASSLSGGNPMDGYT
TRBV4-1 ASSQEQGARTEAF
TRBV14 ASSHAHRDDNTEAF
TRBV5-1 ASSLEGYSGANVLT
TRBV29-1 IVEKNTEAF
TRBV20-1 SALPGGAYSNQPQH
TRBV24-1 ATSDPRTGHYEQY
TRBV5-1 ASSLTGEAGELF
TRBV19 ASSIDPAGSNQPQH